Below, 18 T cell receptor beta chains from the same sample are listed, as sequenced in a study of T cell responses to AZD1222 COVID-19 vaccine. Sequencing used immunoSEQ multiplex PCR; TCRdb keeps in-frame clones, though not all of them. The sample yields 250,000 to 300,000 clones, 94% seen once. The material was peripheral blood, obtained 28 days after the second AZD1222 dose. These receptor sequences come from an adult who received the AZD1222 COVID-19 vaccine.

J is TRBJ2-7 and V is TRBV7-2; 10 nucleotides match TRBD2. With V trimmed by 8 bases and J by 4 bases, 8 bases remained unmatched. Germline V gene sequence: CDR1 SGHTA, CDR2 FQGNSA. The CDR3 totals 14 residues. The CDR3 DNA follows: TGTGCCAGCGGAAAAGCGGGAGGGCCTTACGAGCAGTACTTC. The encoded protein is CASGKAGGPYEQYF.

CDR3 nucleotides: TGTGCCAGCAGCCCCAGCGGGGGCTCCTACAATGAGCAGTTCTTC. Translated, it gives CASSPSGGSYNEQFF. J is TRBJ2-1 and V is TRBV11-2; 8 positions match TRBD2. V shed 5 bases and J 0 bases; nucleotides not matched to a gene: 3. This CDR3 is 15 amino acids long. Germline loops: CDR1 SGHAT, CDR2 FQNNGV.

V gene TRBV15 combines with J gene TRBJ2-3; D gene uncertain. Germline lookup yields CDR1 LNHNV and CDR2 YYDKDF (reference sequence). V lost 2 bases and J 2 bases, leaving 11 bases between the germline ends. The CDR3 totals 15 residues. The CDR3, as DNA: TGTGCCACCAGCAGATACGCTGGAGACACAGATACGCAGTATTTT. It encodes CATSRYAGDTDTQYF.

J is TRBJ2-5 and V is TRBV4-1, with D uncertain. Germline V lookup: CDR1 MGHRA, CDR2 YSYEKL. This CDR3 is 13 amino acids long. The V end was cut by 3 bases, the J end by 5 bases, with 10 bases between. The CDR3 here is CASSQGLGETQYF. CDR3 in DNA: TGCGCCAGCAGCCAGGGTCTCGGGGAGACCCAGTACTTC.

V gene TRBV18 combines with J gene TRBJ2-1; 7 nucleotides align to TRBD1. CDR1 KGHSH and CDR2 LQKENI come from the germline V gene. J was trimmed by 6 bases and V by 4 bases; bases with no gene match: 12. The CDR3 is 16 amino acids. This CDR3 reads CASSHNRGSRANEQFF. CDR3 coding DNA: TGTGCCAGCTCACACAACAGGGGCAGTAGGGCCAATGAGCAGTTCTTC.

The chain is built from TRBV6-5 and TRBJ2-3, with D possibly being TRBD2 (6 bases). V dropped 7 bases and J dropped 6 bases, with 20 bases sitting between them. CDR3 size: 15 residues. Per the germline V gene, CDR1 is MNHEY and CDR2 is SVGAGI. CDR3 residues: CASKWGTDGGDTQYF. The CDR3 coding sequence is TGTGCCAGCAAATGGGGTACGGACGGGGGTGATACGCAGTATTTT.

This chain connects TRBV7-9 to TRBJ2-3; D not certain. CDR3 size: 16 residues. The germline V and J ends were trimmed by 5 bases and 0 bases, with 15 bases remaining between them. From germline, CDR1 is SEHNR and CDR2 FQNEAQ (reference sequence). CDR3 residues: CASSMRRSTSTDTQYF. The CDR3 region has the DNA TGTGCCAGCAGCATGCGCCGCAGTACTAGCACAGATACGCAGTATTTT.

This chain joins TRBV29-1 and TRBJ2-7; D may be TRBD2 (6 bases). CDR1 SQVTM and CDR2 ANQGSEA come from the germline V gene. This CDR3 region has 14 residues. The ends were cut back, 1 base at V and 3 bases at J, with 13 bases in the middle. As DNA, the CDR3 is TGCAGCGTTGAAGTGGAGGGGCAAAGCTACGAGCAGTACTTC. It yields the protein CSVEVEGQSYEQYF.

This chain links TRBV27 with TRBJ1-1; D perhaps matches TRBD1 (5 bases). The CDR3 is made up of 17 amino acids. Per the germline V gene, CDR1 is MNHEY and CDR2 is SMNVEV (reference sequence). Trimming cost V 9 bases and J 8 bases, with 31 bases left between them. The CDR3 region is CASYSGTPIWKVREAFF. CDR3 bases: TGTGCCAGTTATTCCGGGACGCCCATATGGAAGGTTAGGGAAGCTTTCTTT.

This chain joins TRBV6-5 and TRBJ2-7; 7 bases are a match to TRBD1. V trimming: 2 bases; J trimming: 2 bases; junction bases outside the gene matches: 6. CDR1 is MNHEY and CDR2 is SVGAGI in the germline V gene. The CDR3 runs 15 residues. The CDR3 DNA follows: TGTGCCAGCAGTTACCAGTCAGGGGGTGCCTACGAGCAGTACTTC. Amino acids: CASSYQSGGAYEQYF.

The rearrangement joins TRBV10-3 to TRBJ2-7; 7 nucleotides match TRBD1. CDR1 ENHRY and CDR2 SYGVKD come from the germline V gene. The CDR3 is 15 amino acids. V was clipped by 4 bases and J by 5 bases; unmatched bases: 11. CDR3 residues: CAISAPRQGTNEQYF. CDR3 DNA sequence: TGTGCCATCAGTGCGCCCCGACAGGGAACGAACGAGCAGTACTTC.

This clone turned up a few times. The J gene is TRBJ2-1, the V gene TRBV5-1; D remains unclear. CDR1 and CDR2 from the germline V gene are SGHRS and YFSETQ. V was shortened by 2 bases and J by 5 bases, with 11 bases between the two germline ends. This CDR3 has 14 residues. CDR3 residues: CASSFGRRDNEQFF. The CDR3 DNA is TGCGCCAGCAGCTTCGGACGTAGAGACAATGAGCAGTTCTTC.

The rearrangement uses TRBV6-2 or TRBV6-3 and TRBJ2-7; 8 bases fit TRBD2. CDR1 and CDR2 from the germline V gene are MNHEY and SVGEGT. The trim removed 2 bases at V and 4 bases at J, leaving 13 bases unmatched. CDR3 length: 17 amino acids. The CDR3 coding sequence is TGTGCCAGCAGTTACCCCTCTCCCGGGAGGGCTATTTACGAGCAGTACTTC. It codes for CASSYPSPGRAIYEQYF.

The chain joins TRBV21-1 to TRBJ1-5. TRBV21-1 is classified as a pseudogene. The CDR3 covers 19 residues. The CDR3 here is CASSKRGGAKLKGNQPQHF. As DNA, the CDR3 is TGTGCCAGCAGCAAAAGAGGGGGGGCCAAGTTAAAGGGCAATCAGCCCCAGCATTTT.

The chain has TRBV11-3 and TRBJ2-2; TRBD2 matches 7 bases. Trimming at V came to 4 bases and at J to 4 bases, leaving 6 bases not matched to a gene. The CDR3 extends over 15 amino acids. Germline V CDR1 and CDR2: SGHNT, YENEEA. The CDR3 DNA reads TGTGCCAGCAGCTCCGGGACGGGGGGCACCGGGGAGCTGTTTTTT. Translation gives CASSSGTGGTGELFF.

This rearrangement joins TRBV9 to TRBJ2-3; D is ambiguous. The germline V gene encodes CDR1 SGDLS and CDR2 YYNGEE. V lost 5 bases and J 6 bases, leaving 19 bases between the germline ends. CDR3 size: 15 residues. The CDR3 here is CASSPVASPPDTQYF. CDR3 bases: TGTGCCAGCAGTCCGGTGGCTAGTCCTCCGGATACGCAGTATTTT.

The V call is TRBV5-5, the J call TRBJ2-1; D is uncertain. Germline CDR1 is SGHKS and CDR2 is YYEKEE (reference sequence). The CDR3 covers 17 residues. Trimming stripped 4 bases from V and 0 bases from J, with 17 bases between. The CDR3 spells CASSPTAPLSSYNEQFF. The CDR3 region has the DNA TGTGCCAGCAGCCCAACCGCCCCTCTGAGCTCCTACAATGAGCAGTTCTTC.

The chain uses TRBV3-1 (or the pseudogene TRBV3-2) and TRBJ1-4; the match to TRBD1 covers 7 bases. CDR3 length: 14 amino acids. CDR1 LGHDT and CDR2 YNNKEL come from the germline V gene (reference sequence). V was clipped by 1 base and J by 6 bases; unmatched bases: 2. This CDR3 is CASSQVTGDEKLFF. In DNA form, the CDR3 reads TGTGCCAGCAGCCAAGTCACAGGGGATGAAAAACTGTTTTTT.